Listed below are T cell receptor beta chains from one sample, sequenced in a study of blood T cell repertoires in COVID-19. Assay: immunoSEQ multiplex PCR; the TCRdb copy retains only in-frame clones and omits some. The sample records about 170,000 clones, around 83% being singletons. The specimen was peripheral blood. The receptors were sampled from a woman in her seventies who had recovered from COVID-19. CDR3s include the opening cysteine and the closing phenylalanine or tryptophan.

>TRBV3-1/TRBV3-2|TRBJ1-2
CASSQDRTGDHYGYTF
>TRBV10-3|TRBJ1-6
CAIRGTGNSPLHF
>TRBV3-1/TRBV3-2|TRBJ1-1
CASSPGGWNTEAFF
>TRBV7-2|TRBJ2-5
CASSNREFAGRETQYF
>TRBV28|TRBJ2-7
CASSFGGRPTYEQYF
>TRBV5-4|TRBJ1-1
CASSLLSGGTEAFF
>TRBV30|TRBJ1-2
CAWREGRDYGYTF
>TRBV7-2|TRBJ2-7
CASSLAGTSGSLEQYF
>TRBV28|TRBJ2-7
CASSYPITRTSGSGTYEQYF
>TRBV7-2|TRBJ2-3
CASSLDAGGQDTQYF
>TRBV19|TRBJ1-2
CASKRGFYGYTF
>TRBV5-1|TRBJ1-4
CASSPFRGAFEKLFF
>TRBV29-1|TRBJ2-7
CSVAPGTSSYEQYF
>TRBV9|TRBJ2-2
CASSVVRGQNTGELFF
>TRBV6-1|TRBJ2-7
CASSDPKGGQGDPYEQYF
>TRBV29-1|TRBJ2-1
CSVGAGWDNEQFF
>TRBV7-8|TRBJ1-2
CASSLGQGYGYTF